The rows below give T cell receptor beta chains drawn from one sample of a study of T-cell reconstitution after alpha-beta-depleted transplantation in children. TCRdb reprocessed the PCR reads via MiXCR and lists one record per CDR3 protein. Of around 700,000 distinct CDR3 sequences detected, around 13% appear once; the ten largest clones hold 0.79%. The starting material was PBMCs, obtained before TCRalphabeta/CD19-depleted stem cell transplant. These receptors were collected from a girl aged 2-10 years with congenital amegakaryocytic thrombocytopenia, due to receive a stem cell transplant. The CDR3 runs from the conserved cysteine through the conserved F or W. The order of the fields is clone size, D gene, J gene, V gene, CDR3 protein, CDR3 DNA. D genes are given only for firm matches. A clone size is listed for some rows: how often the clone was seen (once, few, many), or a class if it is expanded.

clone_size: .
d_call: .
j_call: TRBJ2-3
v_call: TRBV10-3
cdr3_aa: CAISEGGGLAPNEDTQYF
cdr3_nt: TGTGCCATCAGTGAGGGGGGGGGGCTAGCGCCGAATGAGGATACGCAGTATTTT

clone_size: .
d_call: TRBD2
j_call: TRBJ2-2
v_call: TRBV20-1
cdr3_aa: CSARVTGTSITGELFF
cdr3_nt: TGCAGTGCTAGAGTGACCGGGACTAGCATCACCGGGGAGCTGTTTTTT

clone_size: many
d_call: .
j_call: TRBJ2-3
v_call: TRBV5-1
cdr3_aa: CASRDSGPSTDTQYF
cdr3_nt: TGCGCCAGCCGAGATAGCGGTCCTAGCACAGATACGCAGTATTTT

clone_size: .
d_call: .
j_call: TRBJ2-2
v_call: TRBV20-1
cdr3_aa: CSAWPINTGELFF
cdr3_nt: TGCAGTGCTTGGCCGATAAACACCGGGGAGCTGTTTTTT

clone_size: many
d_call: .
j_call: TRBJ1-2
v_call: TRBV7-9
cdr3_aa: CASSFPPYGYTF
cdr3_nt: TGTGCCAGCAGCTTTCCCCCCTATGGCTACACCTTC

clone_size: .
d_call: .
j_call: TRBJ2-7
v_call: TRBV7-8
cdr3_aa: CASSRTLGVQYF
cdr3_nt: TGTGCCAGCAGCCGAACTCTAGGGGTGCAGTACTTC

clone_size: few
d_call: .
j_call: TRBJ2-7
v_call: TRBV15
cdr3_aa: CATSTHREYEQYF
cdr3_nt: TGTGCCACCAGCACCCACAGGGAGTACGAGCAGTACTTC

clone_size: .
d_call: TRBD2
j_call: TRBJ2-7
v_call: TRBV27
cdr3_aa: CASSLLSGRPSYEQYF
cdr3_nt: TGTGCCAGCAGTTTATTGAGCGGGAGGCCCTCCTACGAGCAGTACTTC

clone_size: many
d_call: .
j_call: TRBJ2-1
v_call: TRBV24-1
cdr3_aa: CATSQPGGQKYNEQFF
cdr3_nt: TGTGCCACCAGTCAACCGGGGGGACAGAAGTACAATGAGCAGTTCTTC

clone_size: few
d_call: .
j_call: TRBJ2-2
v_call: TRBV15
cdr3_aa: CATSRTGELFF
cdr3_nt: TGTGCCACCAGCAGGACCGGGGAGCTGTTTTTT

clone_size: many
d_call: TRBD1
j_call: TRBJ2-6
v_call: TRBV29-1
cdr3_aa: CSVRTGHFEGSGANVLTF
cdr3_nt: TGCAGCGTTAGGACAGGACATTTTGAAGGATCTGGGGCCAACGTCCTGACTTTC

clone_size: many
d_call: .
j_call: TRBJ1-1
v_call: TRBV20-1
cdr3_aa: CSARDRTPFRGVTEAFF
cdr3_nt: TGCAGTGCTAGAGATCGAACCCCGTTCCGCGGAGTCACTGAAGCTTTCTTT